The 32 T cell receptor beta chains in this list originate from one sample, sequenced in a study of cytomegalovirus exposure and HLA in healthy donors. PCR was performed using 60 Vbeta and 13 Jbeta primers. The repertoire was sequenced with immunoSEQ multiplex PCR; TCRdb's copy has only in-frame clones and lacks some. Here the sample spans over 70,000 clones, under 85% being singletons. The sample was PBMCs. Receptors originate from a male donor in good health and CMV-seronegative.

The chain joins TRBV30 to TRBJ2-7; D remains ambiguous. CDR1 GTSNPN and CDR2 SVGIG come from the germline V gene (reference sequence). The CDR3 runs to 13 residues. V lost 3 bases and J lost 6, with 15 bases in between. CDR3 sequence reads: CAWRGFAVGEQYF. DNA of the CDR3: TGTGCCTGGAGAGGTTTCGCGGTTGGCGAGCAGTACTTC.

The V and J genes are TRBV18 and TRBJ1-5, with TRBD1 matching 12 bases. This CDR3 contains 15 residues. Trimming took 6 bases from V and 5 from J; bases not matched to a gene: 5. Germline CDR1 KGHSH, CDR2 LQKENI. CDR3 DNA: TGTGCCAGCTCCCGGGGACAGGGGGCTCATCAGCCCCAGCATTTT. It translates to CASSRGQGAHQPQHF.

The V call is TRBV7-8, the J call TRBJ1-2; D is unresolved. The CDR3 is made up of 14 amino acids. Trimming pared 5 bases from V and 1 base from J, leaving 11 bases between. Germline assignment: CDR1 SGHVS and CDR2 FQNEAQ. In DNA, the CDR3 is TGTGCCAGCAGCATAAAGGGAGTTAACTATGGCTACACCTTC. Its protein product is CASSIKGVNYGYTF.

The V call is TRBV7-2, the J call TRBJ1-2, with TRBD1 identical over 9 bases. The CDR3 loop spans 17 amino acids. Per germline, CDR1 SGHTA and CDR2 FQGNSA. The junction had 17 bases not matched to a gene; V was cut back by 4 bases and J by 8 bases. CDR3 bases: TGTGCCAGCAGCTCAACATTTAAGACAGGGGGAGACAGGGGCTACACCTTC. Protein sequence: CASSSTFKTGGDRGYTF.

The V gene is TRBV11-1, the J gene TRBJ1-6; 9 bases agree with TRBD1. V gave up 7 bases and J gave up 6 bases; unmatched junction bases: 10. This CDR3 contains 16 residues. Germline lookup yields CDR1 SGHAT and CDR2 FQDESV (reference sequence). CDR3 sequence: CASKRTGAEFNSPLHF. CDR3 coding DNA: TGTGCCAGCAAGCGGACAGGGGCCGAATTTAATTCACCCCTCCACTTT.

In its sample, this clone was seen a few times. The chain employs TRBV28 and TRBJ2-1; possibly TRBD1 for D (5 bases). The germline CDR1 and CDR2 sequences are MDHEN and SYDVKM. Trimming took off 4 bases at V and 2 bases at J, with 9 bases between the two ends. There are 14 residues in the CDR3. As DNA, the CDR3 is TGTGCCAGCAGTTCCCAGGGTACCTACAATGAGCAGTTCTTC. Protein sequence: CASSSQGTYNEQFF. The complete variable domain, with remaining parts taken from reference TRBV28 and TRBJ2-1, reads DVKVTQSSRYLVKRTGEKVFLECVQDMDHENMFWYRQDPGLGLRLIYFSYDVKMKEKGDIPEGYSVSREKKERFSLILESASTNQTSMYLCASSSQGTYNEQFFGPGTRLTVL.

This clone turned up a few times. In DNA form, the CDR3 reads TGTGCCAGCAGCCCACTTAGACTTGAAGCTTTCTTT. Translating gives CASSPLRLEAFF. The genes are TRBV7-2 and TRBJ1-1, with D unresolved. The V end lost 5 bases, the J end lost 7 bases, and 11 bases lay between the germline ends. The CDR3 contains 12 residues. Germline assignment: CDR1 SGHTA and CDR2 FQGNSA.

This sequence joins TRBV9 and TRBJ2-1; TRBD1 matches 8 bases. J gave up 6 bases and V 2 bases, and 4 bases lay outside the gene matches. The CDR3 length is 14 residues. Germline V gene lookup returns CDR1 SGDLS and CDR2 YYNGEE. This CDR3 is CASSVQGAGNEQFF. CDR3 coding DNA: TGTGCCAGCAGCGTCCAGGGGGCGGGCAATGAGCAGTTCTTC.

The rearrangement links TRBV6-5 to TRBJ2-7; TRBD1 matches at 8 bases. CDR3 length equals 15 residues. J was trimmed by 4 bases and V by 4 bases; bases with no gene match: 9. CDR1 and CDR2 (germline): MNHEY, SVGAGI. The CDR3 region has the DNA TGTGCCAGCAGTTCTAGGACAGGGATGGGGTACGAGCAGTACTTC. This sequence encodes CASSSRTGMGYEQYF.

The J gene is TRBJ2-1, the V gene TRBV11-2; 8 positions match TRBD2. The V gene end was trimmed by 5 bases and the J gene end by 5 bases; junction bases not matched to a gene: 8. Per germline, CDR1 SGHAT and CDR2 FQNNGV. The CDR3 contains 15 residues. In DNA, the CDR3 is TGTGCCAGCAGCAGCCGAAGCGGGGGACACAATGAGCAGTTCTTC. It codes for CASSSRSGGHNEQFF.

V usage is TRBV6-5 and J usage is TRBJ2-3, with 8 nucleotides matching TRBD1. With V trimmed by 8 bases and J by 6 bases, 4 bases remained unmatched. Looked up from germline, CDR1 is MNHEY and CDR2 is SVGAGI. This CDR3 is built from 12 residues. CDR3 coding DNA: TGTGCCAGCTCCTGGGACAGGGATACGCAGTATTTT. Its protein is CASSWDRDTQYF.

The chain employs TRBV5-1 and TRBJ2-5, with D possibly matching TRBD1 (6 bases). Germline V lookup: CDR1 SGHRS, CDR2 YFSETQ. V was clipped by 1 base and J by 5 bases, with 12 bases between them. This CDR3 region has 14 residues. The CDR3 sequence is CASSLSGGDETQYF. The CDR3 DNA sequence: TGCGCCAGCAGCTTGAGTGGGGGCGATGAGACCCAGTACTTC.

The chain links TRBV5-1 to TRBJ1-2; 10 bases are shared with TRBD1. The CDR3 runs 17 residues. Losses at the gene ends were 4 bases for V and 0 bases for J; bases not matched to a gene: 9. Germline V gives CDR1 SGHRS, CDR2 YFSETQ. The CDR3, as DNA: TGCGCCAGCAGCGCCGGGACAGGGGCATCTGCTAACTATGGCTACACCTTC. Its translation is CASSAGTGASANYGYTF.

The V gene is TRBV6-5, the J gene TRBJ1-6; no firm D call. Per the germline V gene, CDR1 is MNHEY and CDR2 is SVGAGI. With 2 bases removed from V and 5 bases from J, the gap between germline ends came to 7 bases. The CDR3 loop spans 14 amino acids. CDR3: CASSYVGDNSPLHF. The CDR3 DNA follows: TGTGCCAGCAGTTACGTGGGAGATAATTCACCCCTCCACTTT.

The chain employs TRBV7-3 and TRBJ2-3; tentative D call: TRBD1 (7 bases). The V gene lost 7 bases and the J gene lost 0 bases, with 14 bases spanning the gap. This CDR3 comprises 15 residues. The V gene's germline CDR1 is SGHTA and CDR2 FQGTGA. Here the CDR3 DNA reads TGTGCCAGCACCCAGGGGGGCCGCAGCACAGATACGCAGTATTTT. This translates into CASTQGGRSTDTQYF.

This clone appeared a few times. V and J are TRBV19 and TRBJ1-2; D may be TRBD1 (5 bases). Germline lookup yields CDR1 LNHDA and CDR2 SQIVND (reference sequence). Trimming took off 5 bases at V and 7 bases at J, with 11 bases between the two ends. The CDR3 totals 12 residues. The CDR3 DNA reads as TGTGCCAGTAGTCTCGCGGGACGTGGCTACACCTTC. Translation gives CASSLAGRGYTF.

The chain combines TRBV15 with TRBJ2-7, with TRBD2 as a possible D gene (6 bases). The CDR3 sequence is 13 residues long. V was shortened by 0 bases and J by 3 bases, with 6 bases between the two germline ends. Per germline, CDR1 LNHNV and CDR2 YYDKDF (reference sequence). The CDR3 loop reads CATSREGLYEQYF. The CDR3 region has the DNA TGTGCCACCAGCAGAGAGGGACTCTACGAGCAGTACTTC.

The gene calls are TRBV9 and TRBJ2-3; perhaps TRBD1 as D (7 bases). This CDR3 has 15 amino acids. The ends were cut back, 2 bases at V and 2 bases at J, with 12 bases in the middle. Germline V gives CDR1 SGDLS, CDR2 YYNGEE. CDR3 sequence (DNA): TGTGCCAGCAGCGTGGGGGGACAGTCCACAGATACGCAGTATTTT. Encoded protein: CASSVGGQSTDTQYF.

The gene calls are TRBV29-1 and TRBJ2-5, with D unresolved. CDR3 length: 12 amino acids. The V and J ends lost 6 bases and 5 bases respectively, with 13 bases between them. Germline V gene lookup returns CDR1 SQVTM and CDR2 ANQGSEA. In DNA, the CDR3 is TGCAGCGTCGGATCTCTAGAGGAGACCCAGTACTTC. Translating gives CSVGSLEETQYF.

The rearrangement uses TRBV5-1 and TRBJ2-3, with D possibly TRBD2 on 6 matching bases. The CDR3 spans 14 residues. V was trimmed by 8 bases and J by 2 bases, leaving 15 bases between them. Per the germline V gene, CDR1 is SGHRS and CDR2 is YFSETQ. CDR3 DNA: TGCGCCAGTAAGCGGAGGGATATCACAGATACGCAGTATTTT. Protein: CASKRRDITDTQYF.

This chain connects TRBV6-5 to TRBJ1-6; D is unclear. This CDR3 has 12 residues. CDR1 MNHEY and CDR2 SVGAGI come from the germline V gene. V was clipped by 4 bases and J by 10 bases, with 8 bases between them. Here the CDR3 DNA reads TGTGCCAGCAGTTTCCGGGAATCACCCCTCCACTTT. Amino acids: CASSFRESPLHF.

The chain combines TRBV2 with TRBJ1-2, with D perhaps TRBD1 (6 bases). Germline loops: CDR1 SNHLY, CDR2 FYNNEI. Trimming removed 6 bases at V and 1 base at J, with 18 bases between. The CDR3 is 16 amino acids. CDR3 region: CASSGDTGRINYGYTF. The CDR3 nucleotides read TGTGCCAGCAGCGGGGACACCGGGAGGATTAACTATGGCTACACCTTC.

The CDR3 coding sequence is TGTGCCAGCTGGAAGCGGGGGGGCACAGATACGCAGTATTTT. Protein product: CASWKRGGTDTQYF. The J gene is TRBJ2-3, the V gene TRBV27; 9 nucleotides agree with TRBD2. Trimming cost V 8 bases and J 1 base; bases outside gene matches: 4. CDR3 length: 14 residues. The germline V gene encodes CDR1 MNHEY and CDR2 SMNVEV (reference sequence).

The chain couples TRBV7-2 to TRBJ1-6, with 9 nucleotides matching TRBD1. CDR3 length equals 12 residues. Germline V gene data show CDR1 as SGHTA and CDR2 as FQGNSA. Trimming at V came to 11 bases and at J to 4 bases, leaving 0 bases not matched to a gene. DNA of the CDR3: TGTGCCGGACAGGGGTATAATTCACCCCTCCACTTT. It is translated as CAGQGYNSPLHF.

The chain uses TRBV10-1 and TRBJ2-7; possible D gene TRBD2, 7 bases. V lost 2 bases and J lost 7, with 15 bases in between. CDR1 and CDR2 from the germline V gene are WNHNN and SYGVQD (reference sequence). The CDR3 sequence is 14 residues long. CDR3 sequence reads: CASSERGGPLEQYF. The DNA for the CDR3 is TGCGCCAGCAGTGAGAGGGGGGGACCCTTGGAGCAGTACTTC.

CDR3 protein: CASSPTTRAKNIQYF. The CDR3 DNA sequence: TGTGCCAGCAGCCCCACCACCCGGGCCAAAAACATTCAGTACTTC. The chain employs TRBV11-2 and TRBJ2-4; D ambiguous. V was trimmed by 5 bases and J by 1 base, leaving 12 bases between them. CDR1 and CDR2 (germline): SGHAT, FQNNGV. The CDR3 spans 15 residues. Full variable domain (rest looked up from reference TRBV11-2 and TRBJ2-4): EAGVAQSPRYKIIEKRQSVAFWCNPISGHATLYWYQQILGQGPKLLIQFQNNGVVDDSQLPKDRFSAERLKGVDSTLKIQPAKLEDSAVYLCASSPTTRAKNIQYFGAGTRLSVL.

About this clone: In the same sample, other DNA sequences code for this CDR3. The rearrangement links TRBV6-6 to TRBJ2-7; 8 bases are shared with TRBD1. The length of the CDR3 is 14 residues. J lost 4 bases, V lost 0 bases, and 2 bases had no gene match. Per germline, CDR1 MNHNY and CDR2 SVGAGI (reference sequence). The DNA of the CDR3 is TGTGCCAGCAGTTACTCTACAGGGGGATACGAGCAGTACTTC. This translates into CASSYSTGGYEQYF.

In this sample, this clone turned up once. The V call is TRBV6-4, the J call TRBJ2-1, with D possibly matching TRBD2 (6 bases). Trimming left V 4 bases short and J 1 base short, with 14 bases between. Germline V CDR1 and CDR2: MRHNA, SNTAGT. This CDR3 region has 16 residues. The CDR3 sequence is CASSVSGSGSYNEQFF. The CDR3 DNA follows: TGTGCCAGCAGTGTATCCGGGAGTGGTTCCTACAATGAGCAGTTCTTC.

V is TRBV10-3 and J is TRBJ2-2; 12 bases align to TRBD2. Germline trimming cut 5 bases from V and 2 bases from J; bases unmatched to any gene: 3. Per germline, CDR1 ENHRY and CDR2 SYGVKD. The CDR3 sequence is 16 residues long. CDR3 residues: CAISSGLAGNTGELFF. DNA of the CDR3: TGTGCCATCAGTTCCGGACTAGCGGGAAACACCGGGGAGCTGTTTTTT.

This chain joins TRBV28 and TRBJ1-5, with unresolved D. V was pared by 7 bases and J by 7 bases, with 17 bases between. This CDR3 region has 14 residues. Germline CDR1 and CDR2: MDHEN and SYDVKM. Here the CDR3 DNA reads TGTGCCAGCACCCCACTGGAGACTTGGCAGCCCCAGCATTTT. Translating it yields CASTPLETWQPQHF.

The J gene is TRBJ2-4, the V gene TRBV6-1; D call uncertain. Germline V gives CDR1 MNHNS, CDR2 SASEGT. Trimming removed 6 bases from V and 0 bases from J, with 6 bases in between. This CDR3 has 13 residues. The CDR3 DNA reads as TGTGCCAGCAGCCCCATAGCCAAAAACATTCAGTACTTC. It specifies CASSPIAKNIQYF.

The chain couples TRBV27 to TRBJ2-7, with TRBD1 identical over 8 bases. This CDR3 has 16 amino acids. CDR1 is MNHEY and CDR2 is SMNVEV in the germline V gene (reference sequence). V shed 5 bases and J 4 bases; nucleotides not matched to a gene: 13. Here the CDR3 reads CASSPPGWTGRYEQYF. The CDR3 nucleotides read TGTGCCAGCAGTCCCCCGGGGTGGACAGGGCGTTACGAGCAGTACTTC.